The clone carrying this T cell receptor (beta chain) was counted many times. Its antigen remains unidentified. The study amplified TCR beta CDR3 regions using RNA transcripts. HTBI-primed first-round RT-PCR preceded second-round multiplex PCR. TCRdb re-called the multiplex PCR reads with MiXCR, one entry per CDR3 protein. The table records approximately 210,000 distinct CDR3 sequences, 29% of them present only once. V lost 1 base, J lost 2 bases, and 9 bases lay in between. Germline CDR1 and CDR2: SEHNR and FQNEAQ (reference sequence). The CDR3 sequence is 14 residues long. This sample was included in a study of Graves' ophthalmopathy and Graves' hyperthyroidism. Broader study findings: Also, most clonotypes expanded in the thyroid above 0.001 frequency appeared in blood.

All donors with ophthalmopathy were recorded as having moderate-to-severe activity, CAS ≥3, NOSPECS ≥4 and a duration under 3 months. Pregnancy or lactation, uncontrolled infections and other autoimmune diseases were grounds for excluding patients. The V gene is TRBV7-9, the J gene TRBJ2-7, with a tentative D call TRBD2 (6 bases). The specimen sequenced was peripheral blood. The TCR sequence derives from a man between 50 and 59 years old with Graves' ophthalmopathy. The CDR3 nucleotides read TGTGCCAGCAGCTTAGGGGAGGCTCCCTACGAGCAGTACTTC. As protein: CASSLGEAPYEQYF.